The 10 T cell receptor beta chains presented below share a single source sample, sequenced in a study of T-cell reconstitution after alpha-beta-depleted transplantation in children. Unique molecular identifiers were built into the TCRbeta library. TCRdb redid the calling of the PCR reads with MiXCR, one entry per CDR3 protein. The sample gives hundreds of thousands of distinct CDR3 sequences, 15% to 20% of which show up once; around 41% is in the top ten. The sequences come from PBMCs, mostly from graft donor cells, collected 360 days after TCRalphabeta/CD19-depleted stem cell transplant. The receptors originated from a male patient aged 2-15 years who had a stem cell transplant for acute lymphoblastic leukemia, so the T cells may come from the graft donor.

This clonotype was observed a handful of times. The CDR3: CSARSGGPLPTDTQYF. In DNA form, the CDR3 reads TGCAGTGCCCGCTCGGGGGGGCCCCTTCCCACAGATACGCAGTATTTT. The J gene is TRBJ2-3, the V gene TRBV20-1; 8 bases match TRBD2. CDR1 is DFQATT and CDR2 is SNEGSKA in the germline V gene (reference sequence). J lost 2 bases, V lost 6 bases, and 13 bases had no gene match. The CDR3 sequence is 16 residues long.

The chain joins TRBV28 to TRBJ2-1; 9 positions agree with TRBD2. V lost 4 bases and J lost 8; bases outside the gene matches: 21. The CDR3 is 19 residues long. CDR1 MDHEN and CDR2 SYDVKM come from the germline V gene. This CDR3 is CASSYRQLAIAGEVHEQFF. The DNA for the CDR3 is TGTGCCAGCAGTTATCGTCAGCTTGCCATAGCGGGAGAGGTACATGAGCAGTTCTTC. The variable domain in full, with the rest retrieved from reference TRBV28 and TRBJ2-1, is DVKVTQSSRYLVKRTGEKVFLECVQDMDHENMFWYRQDPGLGLRLIYFSYDVKMKEKGDIPEGYSVSREKKERFSLILESASTNQTSMYLCASSYRQLAIAGEVHEQFFGPGTRLTVL.

At least ten counts were recorded for this clonotype. V is TRBV6-5 and J is TRBJ2-1, with a tentative D call TRBD2 (5 bases). The CDR3 runs 14 residues. The ends were cut back, 0 bases at V and 12 bases at J, with 15 bases in the middle. The V gene's germline CDR1 is MNHEY and CDR2 SVGAGI. The DNA of the CDR3 is TGTGCCAGCAGTTACTCGAGGTTGGGAGTTTTGCAGTTCTTC. Its protein is CASSYSRLGVLQFF.

The chain recombines TRBV28 with TRBJ2-1; D is undetermined. In germline, CDR1 is MDHEN, CDR2 SYDVKM. V shed 4 bases and J shed 4 bases, with 20 bases lying between them. The CDR3 length is 17 residues. The CDR3 loop reads CASSSLGRPTLYNEQFF. CDR3 bases: TGTGCCAGCAGTTCCCTAGGGCGCCCAACCCTATACAATGAGCAGTTCTTC.

The chain joins TRBV29-1 to TRBJ2-2; the D gene is possibly TRBD2 (6 bases). This CDR3 has 13 amino acids. Trimming pared 7 bases from V and 7 bases from J, leaving 16 bases between. Per the germline V gene, CDR1 is SQVTM and CDR2 is ANQGSEA. The CDR3 DNA sequence: TGCAGCGCAGAGGTTGGCGGGATCGGGGAGCTGTTTTTT. This sequence encodes CSAEVGGIGELFF.

DNA of the CDR3: TGTGCCAGCAGCGTAAGGGACGACTACAATGAGCAGTTCTTC. Amino acids: CASSVRDDYNEQFF. V usage is TRBV9 and J usage is TRBJ2-1; D assignment may be TRBD1 or TRBD2 (5 bases each). The length of the CDR3 is 14 residues. V gave up 1 base and J gave up 3 bases, with 8 bases separating them. Germline assignment: CDR1 SGDLS and CDR2 YYNGEE. Supplemented by reference TRBV9 and TRBJ2-1, the full variable domain reads DSGVTQTPKHLITATGQRVTLRCSPRSGDLSVYWYQQSLDQGLQFLIQYYNGEERAKGNILERFSAQQFPDLHSELNLSSLELGDSALYFCASSVRDDYNEQFFGPGTRLTVL.

This clonotype was seen once. Here the CDR3 DNA reads TGTGCCAGCAGTTTAGCGCTATCGGGGCGAAGCAATCAGCCCCAGCATTTT. Its protein product is CASSLALSGRSNQPQHF. This chain joins TRBV12-3 or TRBV12-4 and TRBJ1-5; a weak D match, TRBD1 (5 bases). V shed 0 bases and J shed 1 base, with 13 bases lying between them. The CDR3 contains 17 residues.

The sample holds many counts of this clonotype. CDR3 DNA sequence: TGTGCCAGCAGTGACCGCGAGGGAGGCCGTGGACTAGCGGGTTACAATGAGCAGTTCTTC. Protein sequence: CASSDREGGRGLAGYNEQFF. V is TRBV25-1 and J is TRBJ2-1; TRBD2 agrees at 11 bases. Germline V gene data show CDR1 as MGHDK and CDR2 as SYGVNS. V gave up 3 bases and J gave up 4 bases; unmatched junction bases: 17. This CDR3 contains 20 residues. Full variable domain (rest looked up from reference TRBV25-1 and TRBJ2-1): EADIYQTPRYLVIGTGKKITLECSQTMGHDKMYWYQQDPGMELHLIHYSYGVNSTEKGDLSSESTVSRIRTEHFPLTLESARPSHTSQYLCASSDREGGRGLAGYNEQFFGPGTRLTVL.

The J gene is TRBJ2-7, the V gene TRBV4-2; D uncertain. V was trimmed by 0 bases and J by 2 bases, leaving 11 bases between them. Germline V gene data show CDR1 as LGHNA and CDR2 as YNFKEQ. This CDR3 region has 15 residues. DNA for the CDR3: TGTGCCAGCAGCCAAGACCCTCGGGCTACCTACGAGCAGTACTTC. Protein product: CASSQDPRATYEQYF.

The rearrangement joins TRBV6-2 or TRBV6-3 to TRBJ2-7; TRBD2 aligns across 8 bases. J lost 1 base, V lost 2 bases, and 4 bases had no gene match. Germline CDR1 is MNHEY and CDR2 is SVGEGT. CDR3 length equals 15 residues. CDR3 sequence reads: CASSYLAGVSYEQYF. CDR3 coding DNA: TGTGCCAGCAGTTACCTAGCGGGTGTTTCCTACGAGCAGTACTTC.